The T cell receptor (beta chain) under discussion was sequenced for a study of control samples from healthy donors and cancer patients. Produced via immunoSEQ multiplex PCR; TCRdb's table is partial and in-frame only. The sample includes under 200,000 clones, around 93% of them seen just once. Germline loops: CDR1 SSHAT, CDR2 FNYEAQ (reference sequence). The CDR3 has 15 amino acids. The ends lost 5 bases at V and 10 bases at J; junction bases unmatched: 14. The sequence came from a woman in her sixties in good health. The chain is built from TRBV7-7 and TRBJ2-1, with 7 bases that match TRBD1. Sequenced input: blood. In nucleotides, the CDR3 is TGTGCCAGCAGCCCCGACAGGGCCATCTTTGGGGAGCAGTTCTTC. Translated: CASSPDRAIFGEQFF.